This T cell receptor (beta chain) originates from a study of Graves' ophthalmopathy and Graves' hyperthyroidism. The study amplified TCR beta CDR3 regions using RNA transcripts. Second-round multiplex PCR followed a first-round RT-PCR using HTBI primers. TCRdb reprocessed the multiplex PCR reads via MiXCR and lists one record per CDR3 protein. The table has 400,000 to 450,000 distinct CDR3 sequences, roughly 21% seen once. This clonotype was seen at least ten times. The trim removed 4 bases at V and 8 bases at J, leaving 14 bases unmatched. Germline V CDR1 and CDR2: SGHRS, YFSETQ. The CDR3 is made up of 16 amino acids.

The chain links TRBV5-1 to TRBJ1-1; TRBD1 agrees at 10 bases. The specimen was peripheral blood. This sequence originates from a woman in her late teens or twenties with stable Graves' hyperthyroidism. CDR3 sequence (DNA): TGCGCCAGCAGCGAAGGGACAGGGGCCCAGTTTTTGGAAGCTTTCTTT. Translation: CASSEGTGAQFLEAFF.